This T cell receptor beta chain was sequenced for a study of T cell responses to AZD1222 COVID-19 vaccine. Study at large: Researchers grouped second doses given at about 4 or about 12 weeks into one pool.

CDR3 length: 14 amino acids. Germline V CDR1 and CDR2: SEHNR, FQNEAQ (reference sequence). Trimming left V 5 bases short and J 2 bases short, with 13 bases between. With respect to this clone: What it binds is unknown.

Measured with immunoSEQ multiplex PCR; TCRdb has only the in-frame clones, and not every one. The data show 100,000 to 150,000 clones, with around 87% seen just once and about 10% held by the top ten. General study findings and limits: All repertoire sampling was performed exclusively after the peak T cell response. Most donors were white British, females outnumbered males, and clonal diversity was possibly underestimated. A reported finding is that nearly half of spike-specific TCRs target unmutated variant regions.

Sequencing was performed on peripheral blood, taken on day 0 of AZD1222 vaccination. The rearrangement links TRBV7-9 to TRBJ2-7, with a tentative D call TRBD1 (5 bases). The TCR was taken from an adult in good health. The CDR3 is CASSQAGIAYEQYF. The CDR3 nucleotides are TGTGCCAGCAGCCAGGCAGGGATCGCCTACGAGCAGTACTTC.